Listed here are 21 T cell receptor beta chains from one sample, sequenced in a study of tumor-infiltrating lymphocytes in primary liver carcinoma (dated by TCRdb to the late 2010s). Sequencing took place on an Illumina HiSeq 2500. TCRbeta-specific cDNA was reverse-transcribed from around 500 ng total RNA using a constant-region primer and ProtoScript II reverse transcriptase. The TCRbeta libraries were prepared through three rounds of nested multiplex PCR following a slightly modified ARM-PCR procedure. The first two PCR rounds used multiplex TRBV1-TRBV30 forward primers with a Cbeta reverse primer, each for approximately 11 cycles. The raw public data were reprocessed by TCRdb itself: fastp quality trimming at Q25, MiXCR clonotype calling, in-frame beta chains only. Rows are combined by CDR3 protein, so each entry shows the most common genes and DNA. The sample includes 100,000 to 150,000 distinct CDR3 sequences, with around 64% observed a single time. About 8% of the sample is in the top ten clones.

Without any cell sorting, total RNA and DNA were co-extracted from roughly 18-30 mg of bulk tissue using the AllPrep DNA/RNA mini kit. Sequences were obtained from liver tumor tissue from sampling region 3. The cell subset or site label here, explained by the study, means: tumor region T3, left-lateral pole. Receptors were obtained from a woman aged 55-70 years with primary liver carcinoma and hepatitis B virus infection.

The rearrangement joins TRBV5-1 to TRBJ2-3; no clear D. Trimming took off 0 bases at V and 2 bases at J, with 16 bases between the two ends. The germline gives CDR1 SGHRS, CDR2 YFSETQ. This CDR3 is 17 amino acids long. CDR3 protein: CASSLAPSFRVTDTQYF. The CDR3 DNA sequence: TGCGCCAGCAGCTTGGCCCCTAGTTTTAGGGTCACAGATACGCAGTATTTT.

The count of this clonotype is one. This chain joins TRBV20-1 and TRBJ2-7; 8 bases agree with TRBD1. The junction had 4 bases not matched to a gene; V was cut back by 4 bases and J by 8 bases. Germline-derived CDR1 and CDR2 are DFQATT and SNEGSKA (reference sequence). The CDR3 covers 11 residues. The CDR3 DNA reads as TGCAGTGCTACCGGACAGGGAAAGCAGTACTTC. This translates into CSATGQGKQYF.

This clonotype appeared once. In nucleotides, the CDR3 is TGCAGCGTTGAAGTTGACATGGGGGGCCATGGCTACACCTTC. Translated, it gives CSVEVDMGGHGYTF. The chain joins TRBV29-1 to TRBJ1-2; perhaps TRBD1 as D (6 bases). From germline, CDR1 is SQVTM and CDR2 ANQGSEA. V was cut by 1 base and J by 6 bases, with 15 bases left in between. This CDR3 is built from 14 residues.

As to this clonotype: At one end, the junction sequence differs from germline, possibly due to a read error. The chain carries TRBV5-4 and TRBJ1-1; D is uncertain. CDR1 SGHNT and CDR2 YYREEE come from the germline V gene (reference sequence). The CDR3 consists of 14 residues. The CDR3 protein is CANSFYSLNTEAFF. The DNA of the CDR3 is TGTGCCAACAGCTTTTATAGCTTGAACACTGAAGCTTTCTTT.

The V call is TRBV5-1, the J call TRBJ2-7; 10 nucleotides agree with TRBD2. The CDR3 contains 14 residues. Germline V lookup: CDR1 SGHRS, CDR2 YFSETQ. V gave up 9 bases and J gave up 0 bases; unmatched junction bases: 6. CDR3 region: CANRTSGNSYEQYF. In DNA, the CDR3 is TGCGCCAACAGGACTAGCGGTAACTCCTACGAGCAGTACTTC.

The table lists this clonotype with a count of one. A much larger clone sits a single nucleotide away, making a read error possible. The CDR3 sequence: CANSLLRDSSTDTQYF. CDR3 nucleotide sequence: TGTGCCAACAGTTTGCTGAGAGACTCTAGCACAGATACGCAGTATTTT. The chain is built from TRBV12-3 or TRBV12-4 and TRBJ2-3; D gene ambiguous. This CDR3 has 16 amino acids.

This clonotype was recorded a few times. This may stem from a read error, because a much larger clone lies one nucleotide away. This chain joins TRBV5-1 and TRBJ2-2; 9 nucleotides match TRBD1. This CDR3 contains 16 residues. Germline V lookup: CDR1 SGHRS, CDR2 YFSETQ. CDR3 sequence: CASSLMGQGNTGELSF. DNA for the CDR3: TGCGCCAGCAGCTTGATGGGACAGGGAAACACCGGGGAGCTGTCTTTT.

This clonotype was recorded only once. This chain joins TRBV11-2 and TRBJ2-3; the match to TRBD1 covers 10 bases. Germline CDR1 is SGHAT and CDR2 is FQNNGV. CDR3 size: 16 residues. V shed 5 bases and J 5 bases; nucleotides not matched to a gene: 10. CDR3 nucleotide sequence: TGTGCCAGCAGCCCGTGGACAGGGGGAGACAGAGATACGCAGTATTTT. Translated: CASSPWTGGDRDTQYF.

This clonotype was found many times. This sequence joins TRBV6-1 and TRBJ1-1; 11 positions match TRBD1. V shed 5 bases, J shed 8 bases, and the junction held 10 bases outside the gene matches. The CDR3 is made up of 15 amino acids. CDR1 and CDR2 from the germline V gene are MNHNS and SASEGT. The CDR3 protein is CASSFLGQGAAEAFF. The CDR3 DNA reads TGTGCCAGCAGTTTTTTAGGACAGGGGGCTGCCGAAGCTTTCTTT.

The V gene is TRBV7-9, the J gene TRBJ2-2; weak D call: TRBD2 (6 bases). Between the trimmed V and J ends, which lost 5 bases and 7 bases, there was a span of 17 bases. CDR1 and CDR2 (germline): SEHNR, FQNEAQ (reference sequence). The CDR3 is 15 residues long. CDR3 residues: CASSASISGGGELFF. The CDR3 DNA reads TGTGCCAGCAGCGCCTCGATTAGCGGAGGCGGGGAGCTGTTTTTT.

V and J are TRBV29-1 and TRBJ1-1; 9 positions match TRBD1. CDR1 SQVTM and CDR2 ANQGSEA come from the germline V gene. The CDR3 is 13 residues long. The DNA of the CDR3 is TGCAGTGTGCCGACAGGGGGTGACACTGAAGCTTTCTTT. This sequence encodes CSVPTGGDTEAFF.

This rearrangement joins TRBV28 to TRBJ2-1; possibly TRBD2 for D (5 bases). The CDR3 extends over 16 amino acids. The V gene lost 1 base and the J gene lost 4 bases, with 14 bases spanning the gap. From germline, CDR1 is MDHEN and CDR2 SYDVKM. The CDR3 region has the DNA TGTGCCAGCAGTTTATTAGCAGGAGGCTTTTACAATGAGCAGTTCTTC. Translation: CASSLLAGGFYNEQFF.

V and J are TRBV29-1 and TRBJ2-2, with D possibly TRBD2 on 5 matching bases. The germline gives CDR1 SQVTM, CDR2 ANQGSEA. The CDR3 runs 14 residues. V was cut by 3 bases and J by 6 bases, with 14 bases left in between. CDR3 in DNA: TGCAGCGTTGACGAGGGAATGAGATCCGGGGAGCTGTTTTTT. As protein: CSVDEGMRSGELFF.

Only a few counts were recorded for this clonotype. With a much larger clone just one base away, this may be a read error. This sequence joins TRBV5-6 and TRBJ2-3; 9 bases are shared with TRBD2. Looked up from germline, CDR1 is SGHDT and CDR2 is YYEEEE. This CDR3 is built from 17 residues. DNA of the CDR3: TGTGCCAACAGCCCCCAACTAGCGGGCGACCTCACAGATACGCAGTATTTT. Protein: CANSPQLAGDLTDTQYF.

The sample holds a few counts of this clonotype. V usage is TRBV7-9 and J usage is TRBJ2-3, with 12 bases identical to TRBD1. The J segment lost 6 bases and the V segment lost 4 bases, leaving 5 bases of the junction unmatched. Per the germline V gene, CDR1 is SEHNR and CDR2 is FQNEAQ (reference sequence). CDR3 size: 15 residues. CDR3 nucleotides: TGTGCCAGCAGCTCCCGGGACAGGGGGCGGGATACGCAGTATTTT. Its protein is CASSSRDRGRDTQYF.

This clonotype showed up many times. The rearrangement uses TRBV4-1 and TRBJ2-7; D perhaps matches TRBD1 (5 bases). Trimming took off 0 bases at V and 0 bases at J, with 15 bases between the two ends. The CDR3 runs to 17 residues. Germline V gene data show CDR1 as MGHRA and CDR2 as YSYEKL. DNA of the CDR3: TGCGCCAGCAGCCAAGAAGGGCCAGGGCTGAGCTCCTACGAGCAGTACTTC. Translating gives CASSQEGPGLSSYEQYF.

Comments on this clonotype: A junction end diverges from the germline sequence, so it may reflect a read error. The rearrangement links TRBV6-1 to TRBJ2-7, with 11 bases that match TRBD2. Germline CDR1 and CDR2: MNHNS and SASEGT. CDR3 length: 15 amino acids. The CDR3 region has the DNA TGTGCCAGCAGTGAGATAGCGGGAGGGCCCTACGTGCAGTACTTC. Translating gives CASSEIAGGPYVQYF.

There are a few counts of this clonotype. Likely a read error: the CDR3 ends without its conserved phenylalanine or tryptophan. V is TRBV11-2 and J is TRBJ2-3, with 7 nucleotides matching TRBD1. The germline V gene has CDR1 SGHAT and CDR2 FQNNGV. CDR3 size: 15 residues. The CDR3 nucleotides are TGCGCCAGCAGCTTAGGGGGCGGGAGCACAGATACGCAGTATCTT. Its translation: CASSLGGGSTDTQYL.

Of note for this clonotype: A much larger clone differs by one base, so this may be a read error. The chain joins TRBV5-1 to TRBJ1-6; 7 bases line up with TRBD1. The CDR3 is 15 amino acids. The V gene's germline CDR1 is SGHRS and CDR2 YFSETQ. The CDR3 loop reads CASSLKTGNFSTLHF. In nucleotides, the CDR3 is TGCGCCAGCAGCTTGAAGACAGGGAACTTTTCAACCCTCCACTTT.

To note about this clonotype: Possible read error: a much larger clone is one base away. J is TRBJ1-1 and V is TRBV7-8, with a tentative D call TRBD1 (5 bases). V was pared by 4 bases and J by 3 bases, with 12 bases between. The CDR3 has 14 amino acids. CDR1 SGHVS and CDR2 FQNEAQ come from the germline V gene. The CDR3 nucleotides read TGTGCCAGCAGCTCGACAGTGCCCCACACTGAAGCTTTCTTT. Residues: CASSSTVPHTEAFF. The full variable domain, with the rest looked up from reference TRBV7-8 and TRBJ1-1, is GAGVSQSPRYKVAKRGQDVALRCDPISGHVSLFWYQQALGQGPEFLTYFQNEAQLDKSGLPSDRFFAERPEGSVSTLKIQRTQQEDSAVYLCASSSTVPHTEAFFGQGTRLTVV.

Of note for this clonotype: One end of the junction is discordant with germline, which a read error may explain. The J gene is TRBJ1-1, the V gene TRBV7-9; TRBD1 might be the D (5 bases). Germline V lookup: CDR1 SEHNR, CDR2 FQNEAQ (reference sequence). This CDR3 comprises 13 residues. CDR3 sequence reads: CANSLGVDAEAFF. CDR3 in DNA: TGTGCCAACAGCTTAGGGGTGGACGCTGAAGCTTTCTTT.